This TCR beta chain was recovered during a study of cytomegalovirus exposure and HLA in healthy donors. For the study at large: Early on, a data release was issued that held 80 million to 90 million unique TCRs from HLA-typed donors. Caucasian-associated ancestry cluster membership applied to about 83% of around 400 genotyped donors. Broader study findings: The majority of TCR sequences were rare, yet some public TCRs appeared in many donors. Productive status was seen about 87% or about 30% of the time for most TCR beta V segments in an earlier analysis.

The trim removed 2 bases at V and 7 bases at J, leaving 3 bases unmatched. The CDR3 has 15 amino acids. The germline gives CDR1 KGHSH, CDR2 LQKENI. Both 60 Vbeta primers and 13 Jbeta primers went into the PCR. The table came from immunoSEQ multiplex PCR; TCRdb's copy has only in-frame clones and leaves some out. This sample's table reports tens of thousands of clones. As for this clone: Its target is unknown.

The sequence came from a woman in her 30s in good health and CMV-seronegative. Sequencing was carried out using PBMCs. This chain links TRBV18 with TRBJ2-1, with 12 bases fitting TRBD2. The DNA of the CDR3 is TGTGCCAGCTCACCAGTGACTAGCGGGAGTAATGAGCAGTTCTTC. Its protein product is CASSPVTSGSNEQFF.